One and the same sample provided the 20 T cell receptor beta chains below, sequenced in a study of T cell changes during pregnancy in multiple sclerosis. Profiling relied on immunoSEQ multiplex PCR, and the TCRdb table lists in-frame clones only, not all of them. The top ten hold 15% to 20% of the sample, which has about 15,000 clones, less than 90% seen once. The sample here was CD8+ T cells from peripheral blood mononuclear cells, taken in the third trimester of pregnancy. The source is a female donor in good health, enrolled as a control in a pregnancy study.

The sample holds one count of this clone. The rearrangement links TRBV10-3 to TRBJ2-5; D not resolved. The germline V gene has CDR1 ENHRY and CDR2 SYGVKD. The CDR3 spans 14 residues. Trimming cost V 6 bases and J 3 bases, with 14 bases left between them. CDR3 sequence reads: CAIRGPTVEETQYF. The DNA for the CDR3 is TGTGCCATCAGGGGCCCCACTGTGGAAGAGACCCAGTACTTC.

The chain joins TRBV21-1 to TRBJ1-1; the table's D gene call, TRBD1, was not cross checked with the DNA. TRBV21-1 is a documented pseudogene. CDR3 length equals 16 residues. The CDR3 sequence: CASTNDRGRVSTEAFF. In nucleotides, the CDR3 is TGTGCCAGCACCAACGACAGGGGGCGGGTGAGCACTGAAGCTTTCTTT.

This clone was counted only a few times. The V gene is TRBV19, the J gene TRBJ1-2; 11 nucleotides match TRBD1. Trimming took 3 bases from V and 6 from J; bases not matched to a gene: 12. There are 17 residues in the CDR3. Germline V CDR1 and CDR2: LNHDA, SQIVND (reference sequence). CDR3 DNA: TGTGCCAGTAGTATCCTTGGGACAGGGGGGATACATAATGGCTACACCTTC. This encodes CASSILGTGGIHNGYTF.

This chain links TRBV7-9 with TRBJ1-6, with 9 bases that match TRBD1. V was clipped by 3 bases and J by 8 bases; unmatched bases: 8. In germline, CDR1 is SEHNR, CDR2 FQNEAQ (reference sequence). This CDR3 contains 16 residues. The CDR3 sequence: CASSLNRGRQDSPLHF. The CDR3 coding sequence is TGTGCCAGCAGCTTGAACAGGGGGCGTCAGGATTCACCCCTCCACTTT.

The rearrangement uses TRBV6-6 and TRBJ1-2; the match to TRBD1 covers 11 bases. Unmatched junction bases numbered 4, after V lost 3 bases and J lost 7 bases. The germline CDR1 and CDR2 sequences are MNHNY and SVGAGI (reference sequence). CDR3 size: 14 residues. CDR3 sequence: CASSYGTGGSGYTF. CDR3 nucleotide sequence: TGTGCCAGCAGTTATGGGACAGGGGGAAGTGGCTACACCTTC.

A few counts support this clone. This chain connects TRBV6-5 to TRBJ2-1; 9 positions match TRBD2. With 3 bases clipped from V and 6 bases from J, the junction kept 6 bases outside the gene matches. CDR1 and CDR2 from the germline V gene are MNHEY and SVGAGI. CDR3 length: 15 residues. CDR3 DNA sequence: TGTGCCAGCAGTTATAGGCTAGCGGGGCTCAATGAGCAGTTCTTC. Protein: CASSYRLAGLNEQFF.

The CDR3 DNA follows: TGTGCCAGCAGTTACTCGAGTTACTTCACCGGGGAGCTGTTTTTT. Translating it yields CASSYSSYFTGELFF. This sequence joins TRBV6-5 and TRBJ2-2; D unresolved. Germline V gives CDR1 MNHEY, CDR2 SVGAGI. V was cut by 0 bases and J by 4 bases, with 9 bases left in between. The CDR3 loop spans 15 amino acids.

The chain employs TRBV19 and TRBJ2-7, with TRBD2 matching over 11 bases. Germline loops: CDR1 LNHDA, CDR2 SQIVND (reference sequence). With V trimmed by 4 bases and J by 3 bases, 11 bases remained unmatched. The CDR3 spans 17 residues. The CDR3 loop reads CASSTAASGRSLYEQYF. For the CDR3, the DNA is TGTGCCAGTAGTACAGCGGCTAGCGGGAGGTCTCTCTACGAGCAGTACTTC.

The chain couples TRBV2 to TRBJ2-5, with 8 positions matching TRBD2. The CDR3 runs 13 residues. Germline CDR1 is SNHLY and CDR2 is FYNNEI. Unmatched junction bases numbered 2, after V lost 6 bases and J lost 2 bases. As DNA, the CDR3 is TGTGCCAGCAGGATAGCGGGGCAAGAGACCCAGTACTTC. Translation gives CASRIAGQETQYF.

The chain couples TRBV5-4 to TRBJ1-1; a weak D match, TRBD1 (5 bases). This CDR3 is 14 amino acids long. The V gene's germline CDR1 is SGHNT and CDR2 YYREEE (reference sequence). The V end lost 0 bases, the J end lost 4 bases, and 10 bases lay between the germline ends. The CDR3 sequence: CASSLGRGATEAFF. In DNA, the CDR3 is TGTGCCAGCAGCTTGGGACGCGGGGCCACTGAAGCTTTCTTT. Variable domain in full (rest from reference TRBV5-4 and TRBJ1-1): ETGVTQSPTHLIKTRGQQVTLRCSSQSGHNTVSWYQQALGQGPQFIFQYYREEENGRGNFPPRFSGLQFPNYSSELNVNALELDDSALYLCASSLGRGATEAFFGQGTRLTVV.

V and J are TRBV27 and TRBJ1-1, with D unclear. V lost 0 bases and J 2 bases, leaving 10 bases between the germline ends. CDR1 is MNHEY, CDR2 SMNVEV, per germline (reference sequence). CDR3 length: 15 residues. CDR3 nucleotides: TGTGCCAGCAGTTTATCGATCAGTTACAACACTGAAGCTTTCTTT. Protein product: CASSLSISYNTEAFF.

The V call is TRBV10-3, the J call TRBJ1-5; perhaps TRBD1 as D (6 bases). Germline V lookup: CDR1 ENHRY, CDR2 SYGVKD. The CDR3 runs 15 residues. Trimming took 3 bases from V and 6 from J, leaving 15 bases between them. CDR3 nucleotide sequence: TGTGCCATCAGTGAAGCGGCAGGGGAGTTTCAGCCCCAGCATTTT. Its protein product is CAISEAAGEFQPQHF.

This sequence joins TRBV12-5 and TRBJ2-2, with 7 bases fitting TRBD1. J lost 4 bases, V lost 5 bases, and 1 base had no gene match. Germline loops: CDR1 LGHNT, CDR2 FRNRAP. The CDR3 totals 13 residues. The CDR3 nucleotides are TGTGCTAGTGGTGACAGGGCCACCGGGGAGCTGTTTTTT. The encoded protein is CASGDRATGELFF.

V is TRBV28 and J is TRBJ2-1, with D possibly being TRBD1 (6 bases). V lost 6 bases and J lost 7, with 16 bases in between. Germline V CDR1 and CDR2: MDHEN, SYDVKM. CDR3 size: 14 residues. For the CDR3, the DNA is TGTGCCAGCAGCAGTGCACAGGGTACGAATGAGCAGTTCTTC. Amino acid sequence: CASSSAQGTNEQFF.

In DNA, the CDR3 is TGTGCCAGCAGCTTAGATCCGGTGCCCCATCAGCCCCAGCATTTT. This sequence encodes CASSLDPVPHQPQHF. The chain has TRBV7-2 and TRBJ1-5; no firm D call. The CDR3 length is 15 residues. Germline assignment: CDR1 SGHTA and CDR2 FQGNSA. With 1 base removed from V and 5 bases from J, the gap between germline ends came to 12 bases.

This clone was detected only a few times. V usage is TRBV6-4 and J usage is TRBJ2-3; 10 bases are a match to TRBD1. Germline values: CDR1 MRHNA, CDR2 SNTAGT. This CDR3 region has 15 residues. Losses at the gene ends were 4 bases for V and 1 base for J; bases not matched to a gene: 2. CDR3 coding DNA: TGTGCCAGCAGTGTGACAGGGGGCGGCACAGATACGCAGTATTTT. Protein sequence: CASSVTGGGTDTQYF.

This chain uses TRBV5-1 with TRBJ2-7, with TRBD1 as a possible D gene (5 bases). Germline assignment: CDR1 SGHRS and CDR2 YFSETQ. This CDR3 has 14 amino acids. V was shortened by 0 bases and J by 1 base, with 8 bases between the two germline ends. CDR3 bases: TGCGCCAGCAGCTTGGACAGGATATCCTACGAGCAGTACTTC. Amino acids: CASSLDRISYEQYF.

This chain joins TRBV5-4 and TRBJ2-1; 8 bases agree with TRBD2. CDR3 length equals 14 residues. The ends lost 4 bases at V and 9 bases at J; junction bases unmatched: 9. The germline CDR1 and CDR2 sequences are SGHNT and YYREEE (reference sequence). CDR3 sequence reads: CASSPGGGMGEQFF. The CDR3 region has the DNA TGTGCCAGCAGCCCCGGGGGGGGGATGGGTGAGCAGTTCTTC.

V is TRBV5-1 and J is TRBJ1-2, with D perhaps TRBD1 (5 bases). V was shortened by 0 bases and J by 4 bases, with 10 bases between the two germline ends. Germline CDR1 and CDR2: SGHRS and YFSETQ. This CDR3 contains 14 residues. CDR3 protein: CASSLDGGTYGYTF. Written as DNA, the CDR3 is TGCGCCAGCAGCTTGGATGGAGGGACCTATGGCTACACCTTC.

The sample holds a few counts of this clone. This chain joins TRBV6-1 and TRBJ1-2, with 7 bases aligning to TRBD1. Germline assignment: CDR1 MNHNS and CDR2 SASEGT. The CDR3 sequence is 15 residues long. J was trimmed by 8 bases and V by 2 bases; bases with no gene match: 11. This CDR3 reads CASSETGDRAVGYTF. The CDR3 DNA is TGTGCCAGCAGTGAAACTGGCGACAGGGCGGTAGGCTACACCTTC.